What follows describes a single TCR beta chain. The antigen is unknown. Researchers ran the PCR with 60 Vbeta and 13 Jbeta primers. TCRdb's copy holds only in-frame clones and misses some; the assay was immunoSEQ multiplex PCR. Of roughly 190,000 clones in the sample, about nine tenths were seen once. Germline V CDR1 and CDR2: SGHTS, YDEGEE. V gave up 0 bases and J gave up 1 base, with 10 bases separating them. CDR3 length: 15 amino acids. This record comes from a study of cytomegalovirus exposure and HLA in healthy donors. Study-level points and caveats: The authors assumed roughly uniform sequencing depth across donors for presence/absence analyses.

This clonotype was obtained from a man under 40 in good health and CMV-seronegative. Sequencing was carried out using PBMCs. The chain uses TRBV5-8 and TRBJ1-1; D remains unclear. The CDR3 DNA reads TGTGCCAGCAGCTTGGTTCCGGTCCGGAACACTGAAGCTTTCTTT. Protein sequence: CASSLVPVRNTEAFF.